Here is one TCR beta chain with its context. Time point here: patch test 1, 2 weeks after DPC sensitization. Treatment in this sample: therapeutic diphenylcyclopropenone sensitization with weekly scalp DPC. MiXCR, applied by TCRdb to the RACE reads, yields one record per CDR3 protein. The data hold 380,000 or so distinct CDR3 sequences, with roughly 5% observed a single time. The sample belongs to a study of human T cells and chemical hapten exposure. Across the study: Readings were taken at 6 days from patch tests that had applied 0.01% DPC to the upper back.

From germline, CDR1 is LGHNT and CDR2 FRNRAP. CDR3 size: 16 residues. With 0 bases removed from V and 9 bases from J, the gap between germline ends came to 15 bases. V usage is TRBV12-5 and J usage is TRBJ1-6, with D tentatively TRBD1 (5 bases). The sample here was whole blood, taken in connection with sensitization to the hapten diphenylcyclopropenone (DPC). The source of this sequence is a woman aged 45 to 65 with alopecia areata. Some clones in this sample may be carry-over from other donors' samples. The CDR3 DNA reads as TGTGCTAGTGGTTTGGTACTTTCGCAGGGTATTTCACCCCTCCACTTT. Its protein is CASGLVLSQGISPLHF. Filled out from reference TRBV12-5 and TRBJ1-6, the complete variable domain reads DARVTQTPRHKVTEMGQEVTMRCQPILGHNTVFWYRQTMMQGLELLAYFRNRAPLDDSGMPKDRFSAEMPDATLATLKIQPSEPRDSAVYFCASGLVLSQGISPLHFGNGTRLTVT.